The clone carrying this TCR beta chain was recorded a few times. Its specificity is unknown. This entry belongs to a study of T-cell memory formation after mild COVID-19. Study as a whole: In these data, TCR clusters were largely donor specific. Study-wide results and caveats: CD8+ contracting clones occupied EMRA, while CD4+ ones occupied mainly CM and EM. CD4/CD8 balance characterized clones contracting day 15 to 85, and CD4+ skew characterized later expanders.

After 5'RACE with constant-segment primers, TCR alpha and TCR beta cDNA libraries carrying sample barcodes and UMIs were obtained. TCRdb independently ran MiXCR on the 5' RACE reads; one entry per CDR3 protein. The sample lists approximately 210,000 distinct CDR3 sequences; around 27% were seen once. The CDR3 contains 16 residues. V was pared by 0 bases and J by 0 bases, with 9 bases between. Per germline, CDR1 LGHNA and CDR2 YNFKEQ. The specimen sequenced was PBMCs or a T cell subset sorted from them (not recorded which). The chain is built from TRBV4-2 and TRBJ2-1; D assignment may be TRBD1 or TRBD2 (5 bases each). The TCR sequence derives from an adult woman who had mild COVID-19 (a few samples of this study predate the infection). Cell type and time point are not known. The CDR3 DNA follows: TGTGCCAGCAGCCAAGATCCCGGGGCCTCCTACAATGAGCAGTTCTTC. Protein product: CASSQDPGASYNEQFF.